This T cell receptor beta chain was sequenced for a study of T cell changes during pregnancy in multiple sclerosis. Libraries were prepared by immunoSEQ multiplex PCR; TCRdb keeps only in-frame clonotypes and omits some of them. The table has 50,000 to 60,000 clones, approximately 90% seen once. Germline CDR1 KGHSH, CDR2 LQKENI. This CDR3 is 15 amino acids long. The J segment lost 3 bases and the V segment lost 2 bases, leaving 4 bases of the junction unmatched. The chain recombines TRBV18 with TRBJ2-3; 8 bases are a match to TRBD2. The material sequenced was CD4+ T cells from peripheral blood mononuclear cells, taken in the first trimester of pregnancy. This receptor was taken from a female donor with multiple sclerosis, enrolled in a pregnancy study. The CDR3 DNA reads as TGTGCCAGCTCACCAAGAGTAGCGGGGACAGATACGCAGTATTTT. Protein: CASSPRVAGTDTQYF. The full variable domain, completed using reference TRBV18 and TRBJ2-3, is NAGVMQNPRHLVRRRGQEARLRCSPMKGHSHVYWYRQLPEEGLKFMVYLQKENIIDESGMPKERFSAEFPKEGPSILRIQQVVRGDSAAYFCASSPRVAGTDTQYFGPGTRLTVL.